These 13 T cell receptor beta chains came from one sample sequenced in a study of T cells in Graves' hyperthyroidism and ophthalmopathy. Regions amplified from RNA transcripts were the TCR beta CDR3 regions. First-round RT-PCR targeting the TCR CDR3 was performed with the HTBI primer set. MiXCR, applied by TCRdb to the multiplex PCR reads, yields one record per CDR3 protein. The repertoire holds 300,000 to 500,000 distinct CDR3 sequences, with over 13% as singletons. Sequenced input: blood. These receptors were obtained from a man aged 50 to 59 with Graves' ophthalmopathy.

There are many counts of this clonotype. The genes are TRBV28 and TRBJ2-5, with 8 positions matching TRBD2. V shed 0 bases and J 14 bases; nucleotides not matched to a gene: 8. Germline V gene sequence: CDR1 MDHEN, CDR2 SYDVKM. The CDR3 is 13 amino acids. The CDR3 loop reads CASSLWLLAVKYF. The CDR3 coding sequence is TGTGCCAGCAGTTTATGGTTACTAGCGGTGAAATACTTC.

In this sample, this clonotype turned up many times. The rearrangement links TRBV13 to TRBJ2-1; TRBD2 matches 14 bases. CDR1 PRHDT and CDR2 FYEKMQ come from the germline V gene (reference sequence). The CDR3 loop spans 20 amino acids. V gave up 5 bases and J gave up 0 bases; unmatched junction bases: 12. Here the CDR3 reads CASSRYSRTSGRRSYNEQFF. CDR3 nucleotide sequence: TGTGCCAGCAGCCGCTACTCAAGGACTAGCGGGAGGCGCTCCTACAATGAGCAGTTCTTC.

This chain joins TRBV6-1 and TRBJ2-7; D is undetermined. From germline, CDR1 is MNHNS and CDR2 SASEGT. The CDR3 covers 10 residues. Trimming cost V 7 bases and J 3 bases, with 4 bases left between them. The DNA for the CDR3 is TGTGCCAGCAAAAACTACGAGCAGTACTTC. This sequence encodes CASKNYEQYF.

At least ten counts were recorded for this clonotype. The chain couples TRBV3-1 to TRBJ2-2; 8 bases fit TRBD2. Per germline, CDR1 LGHDT and CDR2 YNNKEL (reference sequence). CDR3 size: 16 residues. V dropped 2 bases and J dropped 0; count of bases not matched to a gene: 2. CDR3 bases: TGTGCCAGCAGCCAAAGAGCGGGGGCGAACACCGGGGAGCTGTTTTTT. Its translation is CASSQRAGANTGELFF.

This clonotype was seen many times. The J gene is TRBJ1-2, the V gene TRBV28; 7 bases align to TRBD1. Germline trimming cut 6 bases from V and 1 base from J; bases unmatched to any gene: 14. This CDR3 is 17 amino acids long. CDR1 is MDHEN, CDR2 SYDVKM, per germline. This CDR3 is CASSHLSGGGVNYGYTF. The CDR3 DNA is TGTGCCAGCAGCCATCTTTCAGGGGGTGGTGTTAACTATGGCTACACCTTC.

This clonotype was seen many times. This rearrangement joins TRBV5-1 to TRBJ2-3; 7 bases align to TRBD1. With V trimmed by 2 bases and J by 0 bases, 3 bases remained unmatched. Germline V gene data show CDR1 as SGHRS and CDR2 as YFSETQ. CDR3 length: 15 amino acids. DNA of the CDR3: TGCGCCAGCAGCTTTCGGGACAGAAGCACAGATACGCAGTATTTT. This translates into CASSFRDRSTDTQYF.

CDR3 nucleotides: TGTGCCAGCAGCGGGCAGTCAGACATTCAGTACTTC. This gives the protein CASSGQSDIQYF. The rearrangement links TRBV7-9 to TRBJ2-4; no clear D gene. Germline V CDR1 and CDR2: SEHNR, FQNEAQ (reference sequence). V was cut by 5 bases and J by 8 bases, with 10 bases left in between. The CDR3 extends over 12 amino acids.

This clonotype was picked up many times. V usage is TRBV20-1 and J usage is TRBJ2-1; 10 nucleotides line up with TRBD2. J gave up 5 bases and V 6 bases, and 7 bases lay outside the gene matches. The CDR3 has 14 residues. Germline loops: CDR1 DFQATT, CDR2 SNEGSKA (reference sequence). CDR3 residues: CSAIGLAVDNEQFF. The CDR3 nucleotides read TGCAGTGCGATCGGACTAGCGGTCGACAATGAGCAGTTCTTC.

With regard to this clonotype: A much bigger clone sits one base away, suggesting this may be a read error. The V and J genes are TRBV2 and TRBJ2-1; 13 bases match TRBD2. The CDR3 covers 15 residues. Germline values: CDR1 SNHLY, CDR2 FYNNEI. J was trimmed by 12 bases and V by 4 bases; bases with no gene match: 9. The CDR3 DNA reads TGTGCCAGCAGTGGAGCAGGGACTAGCGGGACAATGCAGTTCTTC. This translates into CASSGAGTSGTMQFF.

This clonotype was counted many times. The rearrangement uses TRBV24-1 and TRBJ1-2; no clear D gene. The CDR3 covers 16 residues. The V and J ends lost 2 bases and 4 bases respectively, with 16 bases between them. CDR1 and CDR2 from the germline V gene are KGHDR and SFDVKD. The CDR3 region is CATSDSTGRHAYGYTF. CDR3 nucleotides: TGTGCCACCAGTGATTCGACGGGCCGTCACGCCTATGGCTACACCTTC.

There are many counts of this clonotype. This chain links TRBV20-1 with TRBJ2-3; 12 nucleotides align to TRBD2. Trimming removed 5 bases from V and 0 bases from J; junction bases left unmatched: 3. From germline, CDR1 is DFQATT and CDR2 SNEGSKA (reference sequence). The CDR3 loop spans 15 amino acids. The CDR3 is CSAGLAGTSTDTQYF. CDR3 bases: TGCAGTGCTGGACTAGCGGGGACTAGCACAGATACGCAGTATTTT.

Comments on this clonotype: This may arise from a read error, as a much more abundant clone is one base away. This sequence joins TRBV5-6 and TRBJ2-2; TRBD1 matches 7 bases. The CDR3 is 16 amino acids. The germline V gene has CDR1 SGHDT and CDR2 YYEEEE. The CDR3 loop reads CASSHKGAANTGELLF. As DNA, the CDR3 is TGTGCCAGCAGCCATAAGGGGGCCGCGAACACCGGGGAGCTGCTTTTT.

The chain joins TRBV3-1 to TRBJ2-1, with 9 bases lining up with TRBD2. Germline values: CDR1 LGHDT, CDR2 YNNKEL (reference sequence). The J segment lost 8 bases and the V segment lost 4 bases, leaving 6 bases of the junction unmatched. The CDR3 totals 14 residues. DNA of the CDR3: TGTGCCAGCAGCCGACCGGGACTAGCATATGAGCAGTTCTTC. Translation gives CASSRPGLAYEQFF.